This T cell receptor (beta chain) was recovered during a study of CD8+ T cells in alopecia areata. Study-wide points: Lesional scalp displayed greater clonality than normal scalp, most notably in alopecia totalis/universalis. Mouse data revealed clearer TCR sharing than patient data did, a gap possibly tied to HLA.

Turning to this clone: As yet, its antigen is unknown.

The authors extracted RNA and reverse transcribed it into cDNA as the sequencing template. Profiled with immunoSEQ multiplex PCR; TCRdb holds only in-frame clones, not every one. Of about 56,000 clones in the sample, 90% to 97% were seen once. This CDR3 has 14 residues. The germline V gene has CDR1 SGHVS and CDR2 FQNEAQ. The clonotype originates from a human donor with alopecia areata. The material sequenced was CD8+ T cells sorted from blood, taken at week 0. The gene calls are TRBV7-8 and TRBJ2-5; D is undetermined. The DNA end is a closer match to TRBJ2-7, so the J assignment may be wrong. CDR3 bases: TGTGCCAGCAGCCCCGTTGTGGGGTCCCACGAGCAGTACTTC. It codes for CASSPVVGSHEQYF.